These 4 T cell receptor beta chains originate from one sample sequenced in a study of CD8 T cells in ankylosing spondylitis. TCRdb called the 5' RACE reads again in MiXCR, with one record for every CDR3 protein. The sample has about 190,000 distinct CDR3 sequences; 10% to 15% are singletons. The sample was blood, either unsorted or a sorted T cell fraction (not recorded which). These receptors were collected from a female donor with ankylosing spondylitis or in good health (not recorded which).

This chain connects TRBV11-2 to TRBJ1-1; 9 positions agree with TRBD1. Germline lookup yields CDR1 SGHAT and CDR2 FQNNGV. V trimming: 6 bases; J trimming: 10 bases; junction bases outside the gene matches: 12. The CDR3 spans 14 residues. Written as DNA, the CDR3 is TGTGCCAGCAGTTCGGTACAGGGGGCAATCTTAGCTTTCTTT. Translated: CASSSVQGAILAFF.

As concerns this clonotype: A much larger clone differs by one base, so this may be a read error. The rearrangement uses TRBV29-1 and TRBJ1-2, with D maybe TRBD1 (5 bases). CDR1 SQVTM and CDR2 ANQGSEA come from the germline V gene. The CDR3 runs 13 residues. The V gene lost 7 bases and the J gene lost 4 bases, with 16 bases spanning the gap. Here the CDR3 DNA reads TGCAGCGCAAGGGCGGGGGATTTCTATGGCTACACCTTC. Its translation: CSARAGDFYGYTF. Using reference TRBV29-1 and TRBJ1-2 for the parts outside the CDR3, the full variable domain is SAVISQKPSRDICQRGTSLTIQCQVDSQVTMMFWYRQQPGQSLTLIATANQGSEATYESGFVIDKFPISRPNLTFSTLTVSNMSPEDSSIYLCSARAGDFYGYTFGSGTRLTVV.

This clonotype was recorded many times. This chain links TRBV6-6 with TRBJ1-2; no firm D call. The germline CDR1 and CDR2 sequences are MNHNY and SVGAGI (reference sequence). The CDR3 totals 13 residues. The germline V and J ends were trimmed by 5 bases and 6 bases, with 13 bases remaining between them. DNA for the CDR3: TGTGCCAGCAGTCCGGCGCCGGAGGATGGCTACACCTTC. It translates to CASSPAPEDGYTF.

This clonotype was detected ten times or more. The chain uses TRBV5-1 and TRBJ1-6, with TRBD1 matching over 7 bases. The V gene end was trimmed by 7 bases and the J gene end by 7 bases; junction bases not matched to a gene: 11. Germline V gives CDR1 SGHRS, CDR2 YFSETQ. This CDR3 has 15 residues. The CDR3 nucleotides are TGCGCCAGCCGTCAAACCGGGACAGAGAATTCACCCCTCCACTTT. This sequence encodes CASRQTGTENSPLHF.